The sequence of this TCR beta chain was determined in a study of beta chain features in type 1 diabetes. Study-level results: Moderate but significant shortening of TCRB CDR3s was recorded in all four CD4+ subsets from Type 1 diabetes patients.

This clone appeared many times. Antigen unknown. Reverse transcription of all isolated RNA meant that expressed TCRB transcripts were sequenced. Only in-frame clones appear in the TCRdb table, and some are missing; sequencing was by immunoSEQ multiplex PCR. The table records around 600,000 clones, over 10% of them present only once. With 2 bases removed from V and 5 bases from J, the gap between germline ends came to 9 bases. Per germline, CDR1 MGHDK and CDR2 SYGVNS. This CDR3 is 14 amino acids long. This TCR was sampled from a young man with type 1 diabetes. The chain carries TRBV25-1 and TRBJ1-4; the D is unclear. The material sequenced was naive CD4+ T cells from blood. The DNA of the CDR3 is TGTGCCAGCAGTGAAGGGCGACAAAATGAAAAACTGTTTTTT. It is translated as CASSEGRQNEKLFF. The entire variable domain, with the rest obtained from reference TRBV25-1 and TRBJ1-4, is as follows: EADIYQTPRYLVIGTGKKITLECSQTMGHDKMYWYQQDPGMELHLIHYSYGVNSTEKGDLSSESTVSRIRTEHFPLTLESARPSHTSQYLCASSEGRQNEKLFFGSGTQLSVL.